The following is a T cell receptor (beta chain) sequence with its context. Its antigen is undetermined. The ViraFEST assay expanded antigen-specific CD4+ T cells with viral peptide pools before sequencing. CD4+ T cell isolation took place after approximately ten days of culture. The CDR3 loop spans 12 amino acids. Trimming took 6 bases from V and 3 from J, leaving 8 bases between them. CDR1 and CDR2 (germline): SNHLY, FYNNEI. These data are taken from a study of vaccination effects on CD4 cells after COVID-19. Looking at the study overall: Either the BNT162b2 or mRNA-1273 vaccine was given to participants in two doses.

The data were produced by immunoSEQ multiplex PCR, yet TCRdb's version contains in-frame clones alone and is incomplete. The table lists about 79,000 clones, around 74% of them singletons. This specimen consisted of CD4+ T cells from PBMCs cultured with HCoV-229E spike peptides, obtained before COVID-19 vaccination. J is TRBJ2-5 and V is TRBV2, with TRBD2 as a possible D gene (5 bases). This TCR was recovered from a human donor who received a COVID-19 vaccine. In DNA form, the CDR3 reads TGTGCCAGCAGCACACTAGAAGAGACCCAGTACTTC. Amino acid sequence: CASSTLEETQYF.